This is a list of T cell receptor beta chains from one sample in a study of cytomegalovirus exposure and HLA in healthy donors. The assay was immunoSEQ multiplex PCR, and TCRdb's table has in-frame clones only and misses some. The data contain more than 140,000 clones, around 65% of them singletons. Source material: PBMCs. These receptors were obtained from a woman aged 25 to 39 in good health and CMV-seropositive. Each CDR3 is given with its conserved first and last residue. Each record gives: J gene, D gene, V gene, clone size, CDR3 protein, CDR3 DNA. The D gene is left open where the match is weak. Rows give clone size only sometimes, using once, few, many, or a class for an expanded clone.

j_call: TRBJ1-5; d_call: TRBD1; v_call: TRBV19; clone_size: few; cdr3_aa: CASSDRGGSNQPQHF; cdr3_nt: TGTGCCAGTTCGGACAGGGGGGGGAGCAATCAGCCCCAGCATTTT
j_call: TRBJ2-7; d_call: TRBD1; v_call: TRBV5-8; clone_size: .; cdr3_aa: CASSEGQAPPGEEQYF; cdr3_nt: TGTGCCAGCAGCGAGGGACAGGCCCCCCCGGGGGAAGAGCAGTACTTC
j_call: TRBJ1-5; d_call: TRBD1; v_call: TRBV5-1; clone_size: .; cdr3_aa: CASSLLTGAFSNQPQHF; cdr3_nt: TGCGCCAGCAGCTTGTTGACAGGGGCCTTTAGCAATCAGCCCCAGCATTTT
j_call: TRBJ2-7; d_call: .; v_call: TRBV4-1; clone_size: few; cdr3_aa: CASSQERVAGRSYEQYF; cdr3_nt: TGCGCCAGCAGCCAAGAGAGAGTGGCGGGACGCTCCTACGAGCAGTACTTC
j_call: TRBJ1-4; d_call: .; v_call: TRBV28; clone_size: few; cdr3_aa: CASSRRGRAFREKLFF; cdr3_nt: TGTGCCAGCAGTCGGCGGGGAAGAGCCTTTCGAGAAAAACTGTTTTTT
j_call: TRBJ1-6; d_call: .; v_call: TRBV6-5; clone_size: .; cdr3_aa: CASNQQGFSGSPLHF; cdr3_nt: TGTGCCAGCAATCAACAGGGTTTTTCGGGTTCACCCCTCCACTTT
j_call: TRBJ1-1; d_call: .; v_call: TRBV18; clone_size: .; cdr3_aa: CASSSIEGTEAFF; cdr3_nt: TGTGCCAGCTCCTCTATTGAGGGCACTGAAGCTTTCTTT
j_call: TRBJ2-1; d_call: TRBD2; v_call: TRBV10-2; clone_size: .; cdr3_aa: CASRTDSSGGTYNEQFF; cdr3_nt: TGCGCCAGCAGGACAGACTCAAGCGGGGGAACCTACAATGAGCAGTTCTTC
j_call: TRBJ1-1; d_call: TRBD1; v_call: TRBV4-2; clone_size: .; cdr3_aa: CASSQARQGLGEAFF; cdr3_nt: TGTGCCAGCAGCCAAGCCCGACAGGGGTTGGGTGAAGCTTTCTTT
j_call: TRBJ2-5; d_call: TRBD1; v_call: TRBV27; clone_size: .; cdr3_aa: CASSPDTPRYRGRGETQYF; cdr3_nt: TGTGCCAGCAGTCCCGACACCCCCCGCTACAGGGGGCGGGGAGAGACCCAGTACTTC
j_call: TRBJ2-5; d_call: .; v_call: TRBV2; clone_size: .; cdr3_aa: CASSAGTQYF; cdr3_nt: TGTGCCAGCAGTGCGGGGACCCAGTACTTC
j_call: TRBJ2-5; d_call: TRBD1; v_call: TRBV7-9; clone_size: few; cdr3_aa: CASSSTGALGTQYF; cdr3_nt: TGTGCCAGCAGCTCGACAGGGGCTTTGGGGACCCAGTACTTC
j_call: TRBJ2-7; d_call: .; v_call: TRBV7-3; clone_size: few; cdr3_aa: CASSQSHQGEQYF; cdr3_nt: TGTGCCAGCAGCCAATCCCATCAGGGCGAGCAGTACTTC
j_call: TRBJ2-1; d_call: TRBD1; v_call: TRBV11-2; clone_size: .; cdr3_aa: CASSRTGQRYNEQFF; cdr3_nt: TGTGCCAGCAGCCGTACGGGACAGCGGTACAATGAGCAGTTCTTC
j_call: TRBJ2-1; d_call: .; v_call: TRBV7-9; clone_size: .; cdr3_aa: CASSPAGFNEQFF; cdr3_nt: TGTGCCAGCAGCCCCGCGGGGTTCAATGAGCAGTTCTTC
j_call: TRBJ2-7; d_call: TRBD1; v_call: TRBV30; clone_size: .; cdr3_aa: CACSGTGEGEQYF; cdr3_nt: TGTGCCTGTTCCGGGACAGGGGAAGGCGAGCAGTACTTC
j_call: TRBJ1-5; d_call: .; v_call: TRBV28; clone_size: .; cdr3_aa: CASSLAGRINQPQHF; cdr3_nt: TGTGCCAGCAGTTTGGCAGGGCGAATCAATCAGCCCCAGCATTTT
j_call: TRBJ1-2; d_call: .; v_call: TRBV21-1; clone_size: .; cdr3_aa: CASRVSTGGSNGYTF; cdr3_nt: TGTGCCAGCAGGGTATCGACCGGGGGTTCCAATGGCTACACCTTC
j_call: TRBJ1-1; d_call: TRBD1; v_call: TRBV5-1; clone_size: .; cdr3_aa: CASSPRQGKNTEAFF; cdr3_nt: TGCGCCAGCAGTCCACGACAGGGGAAGAACACTGAAGCTTTCTTT
j_call: TRBJ2-7; d_call: TRBD2; v_call: TRBV7-2; clone_size: once; cdr3_aa: CASSRTGLANYEQYF; cdr3_nt: TGTGCCAGCAGCCGGACGGGACTAGCTAACTACGAGCAGTACTTC
j_call: TRBJ1-5; d_call: .; v_call: TRBV5-8; clone_size: .; cdr3_aa: CASSDTDQPQHF; cdr3_nt: TGTGCCAGCAGCGATACAGATCAGCCCCAGCATTTT
j_call: TRBJ2-1; d_call: TRBD2; v_call: TRBV27; clone_size: .; cdr3_aa: CASSLLAGFVNEQFF; cdr3_nt: TGTGCCAGCAGTTTACTAGCGGGTTTCGTCAATGAGCAGTTCTTC
j_call: TRBJ1-1; d_call: .; v_call: TRBV11-3; clone_size: .; cdr3_aa: CASSLGVLAEAFF; cdr3_nt: TGTGCCAGCAGCTTAGGAGTATTAGCCGAAGCTTTCTTT
j_call: TRBJ1-4; d_call: .; v_call: TRBV2; clone_size: .; cdr3_aa: CASSESRPRF; cdr3_nt: TGTGCCAGCAGTGAGTCTAGGCCCCGTTTT
j_call: TRBJ1-4; d_call: .; v_call: TRBV6-1; clone_size: .; cdr3_aa: CASTHHNQNEKLFF; cdr3_nt: TGTGCCAGCACTCACCATAACCAGAATGAAAAACTGTTTTTT
j_call: TRBJ1-2; d_call: TRBD1; v_call: TRBV27; clone_size: .; cdr3_aa: CASSPGTGGANYGYTF; cdr3_nt: TGTGCCAGCAGCCCTGGGACAGGGGGGGCCAACTATGGCTACACCTTC
j_call: TRBJ2-7; d_call: TRBD2; v_call: TRBV7-8; clone_size: few; cdr3_aa: CASSLSQAGTSAYEQYF; cdr3_nt: TGTGCCAGCAGCTTATCACAAGCCGGGACTAGCGCCTACGAGCAGTACTTC
j_call: TRBJ2-1; d_call: TRBD2; v_call: TRBV2; clone_size: .; cdr3_aa: CASSALLAGRQFF; cdr3_nt: TGTGCCAGCAGTGCGTTACTAGCGGGGCGGCAGTTCTTC
j_call: TRBJ2-2; d_call: TRBD2; v_call: TRBV10-1; clone_size: .; cdr3_aa: CASSDMGTSGSTGELFF; cdr3_nt: TGCGCCAGCAGTGACATGGGGACTAGCGGGAGCACCGGGGAGCTGTTTTTT
j_call: TRBJ2-7; d_call: TRBD2; v_call: TRBV4-2; clone_size: few; cdr3_aa: CASSPGLAGGHSEQYF; cdr3_nt: TGTGCCAGCAGCCCGGGACTAGCGGGAGGGCATAGCGAGCAGTACTTC
j_call: TRBJ1-5; d_call: TRBD1; v_call: TRBV10-3; clone_size: .; cdr3_aa: CATNTDRGDQPQHF; cdr3_nt: TGTGCCACAAATACTGACAGGGGGGATCAGCCCCAGCATTTT
j_call: TRBJ1-4; d_call: .; v_call: TRBV5-4; clone_size: .; cdr3_aa: CASSLGAGRSANEKLFF; cdr3_nt: TGTGCCAGCAGCTTGGGGGCAGGGAGGTCGGCTAATGAAAAACTGTTTTTT
j_call: TRBJ2-3; d_call: TRBD2; v_call: TRBV29-1; clone_size: .; cdr3_aa: CSVRTSGIIDTQYF; cdr3_nt: TGCAGCGTGCGGACTAGCGGGATCATAGATACGCAGTATTTT